This TCR beta chain appears in the sequencing data of a study of T cell changes during pregnancy in multiple sclerosis. Generated by immunoSEQ multiplex PCR, the TCRdb table keeps only in-frame clones and is missing some. The sample consists of 50,000 to 75,000 clones, over 85% of them appearing once. This clone was observed a single time. V lost 1 base, J lost 6 bases, and 7 bases lay in between. Germline CDR1 and CDR2: SGHAT and FQNNGV. The CDR3 covers 12 residues. This specimen consisted of CD8+ T cells from peripheral blood mononuclear cells, obtained in the third trimester of pregnancy. The chain uses TRBV11-2 and TRBJ2-7, with D tentatively TRBD2 (6 bases). This TCR was sampled from a female donor with multiple sclerosis, enrolled in a pregnancy study. CDR3 region: CASSLVGGEQYF. The CDR3 region has the DNA TGTGCCAGCAGCTTAGTGGGGGGCGAGCAGTACTTC.